This T cell receptor beta chain is drawn from a study of regulatory dendritic cells for organ transplantation. Sorted subsets were CFSE-labeled and cultured approximately 5 days with allogeneic dendritic cells. A word on this clone: Its antigen is currently unknown.

Profiled with immunoSEQ multiplex PCR; TCRdb holds only in-frame clones, not every one. The repertoire has fewer than 25,000 clones, 75% to 90% of them found once; the top ten carry roughly 0.67%. The CDR3 is made up of 15 amino acids. V was pared by 3 bases and J by 0 bases, with 11 bases between. Looked up from germline, CDR1 is MNHNS and CDR2 is SASEGT. The chain couples TRBV6-1 to TRBJ1-2; possible D gene TRBD1, 6 bases. The sequence was collected from a human donor in good health. Sequencing was performed on naive CD4+ T cells from blood cultured with regulatory dendritic cells. The subset here: CD45RA+ naive T cells. The CDR3: CASSDWTATNYGYTF. In DNA form, the CDR3 reads TGTGCCAGCAGTGATTGGACAGCCACTAACTATGGCTACACCTTC.